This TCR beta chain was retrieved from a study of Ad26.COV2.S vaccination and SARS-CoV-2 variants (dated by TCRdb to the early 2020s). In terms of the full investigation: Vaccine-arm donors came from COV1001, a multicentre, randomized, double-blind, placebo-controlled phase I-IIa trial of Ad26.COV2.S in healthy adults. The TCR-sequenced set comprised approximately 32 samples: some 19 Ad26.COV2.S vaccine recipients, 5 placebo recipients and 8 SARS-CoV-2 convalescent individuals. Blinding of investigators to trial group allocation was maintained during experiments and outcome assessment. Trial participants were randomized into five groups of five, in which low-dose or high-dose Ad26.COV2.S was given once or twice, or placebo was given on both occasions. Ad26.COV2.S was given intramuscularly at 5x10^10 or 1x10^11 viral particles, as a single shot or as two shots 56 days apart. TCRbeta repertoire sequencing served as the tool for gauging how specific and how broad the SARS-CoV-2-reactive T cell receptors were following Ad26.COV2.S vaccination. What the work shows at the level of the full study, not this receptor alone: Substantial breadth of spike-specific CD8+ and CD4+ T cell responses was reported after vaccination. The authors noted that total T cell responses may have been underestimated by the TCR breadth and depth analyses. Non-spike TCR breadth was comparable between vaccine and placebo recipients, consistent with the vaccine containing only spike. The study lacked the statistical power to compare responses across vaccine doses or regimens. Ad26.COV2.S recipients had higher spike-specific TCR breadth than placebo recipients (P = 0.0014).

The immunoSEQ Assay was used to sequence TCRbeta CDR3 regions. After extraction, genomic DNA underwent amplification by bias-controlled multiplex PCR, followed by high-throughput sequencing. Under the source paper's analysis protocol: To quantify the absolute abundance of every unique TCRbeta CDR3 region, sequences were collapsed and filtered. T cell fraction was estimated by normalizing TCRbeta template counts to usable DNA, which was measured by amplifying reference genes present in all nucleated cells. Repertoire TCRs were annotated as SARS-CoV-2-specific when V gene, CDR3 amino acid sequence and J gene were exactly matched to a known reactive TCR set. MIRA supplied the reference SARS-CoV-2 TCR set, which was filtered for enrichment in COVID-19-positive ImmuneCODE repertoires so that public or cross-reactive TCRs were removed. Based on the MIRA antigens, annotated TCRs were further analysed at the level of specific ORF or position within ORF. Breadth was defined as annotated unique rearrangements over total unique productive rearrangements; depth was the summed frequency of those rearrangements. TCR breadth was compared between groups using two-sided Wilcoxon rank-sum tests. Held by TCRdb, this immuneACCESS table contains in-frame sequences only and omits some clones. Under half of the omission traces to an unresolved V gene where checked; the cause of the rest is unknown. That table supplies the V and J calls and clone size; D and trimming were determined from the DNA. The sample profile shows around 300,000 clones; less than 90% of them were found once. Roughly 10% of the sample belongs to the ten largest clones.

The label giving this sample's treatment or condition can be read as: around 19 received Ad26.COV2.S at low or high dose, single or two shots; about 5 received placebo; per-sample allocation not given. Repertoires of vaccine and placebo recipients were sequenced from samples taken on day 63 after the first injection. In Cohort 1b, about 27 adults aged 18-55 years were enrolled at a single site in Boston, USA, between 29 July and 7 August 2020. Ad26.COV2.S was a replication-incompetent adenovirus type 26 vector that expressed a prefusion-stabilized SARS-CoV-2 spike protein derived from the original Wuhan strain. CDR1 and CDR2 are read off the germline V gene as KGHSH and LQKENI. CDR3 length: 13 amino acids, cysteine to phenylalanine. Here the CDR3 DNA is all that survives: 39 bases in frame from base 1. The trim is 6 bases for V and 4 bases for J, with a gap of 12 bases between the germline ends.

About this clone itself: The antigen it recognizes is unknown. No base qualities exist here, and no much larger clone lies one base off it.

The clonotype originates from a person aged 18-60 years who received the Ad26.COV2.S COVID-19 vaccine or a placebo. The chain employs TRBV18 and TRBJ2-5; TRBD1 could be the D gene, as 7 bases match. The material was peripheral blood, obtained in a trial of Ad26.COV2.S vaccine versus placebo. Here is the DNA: TGTGCCAGCTCCCGTCAGGGGGGAGAGACCCAGTACTTC. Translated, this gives CASSRQGGETQYF. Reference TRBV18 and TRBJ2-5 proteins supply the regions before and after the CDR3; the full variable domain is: NAGVMQNPRHLVRRRGQEARLRCSPMKGHSHVYWYRQLPEEGLKFMVYLQKENIIDESGMPKERFSAEFPKEGPSILRIQQVVRGDSAAYFCASSRQGGETQYFGPGTRLLVL.